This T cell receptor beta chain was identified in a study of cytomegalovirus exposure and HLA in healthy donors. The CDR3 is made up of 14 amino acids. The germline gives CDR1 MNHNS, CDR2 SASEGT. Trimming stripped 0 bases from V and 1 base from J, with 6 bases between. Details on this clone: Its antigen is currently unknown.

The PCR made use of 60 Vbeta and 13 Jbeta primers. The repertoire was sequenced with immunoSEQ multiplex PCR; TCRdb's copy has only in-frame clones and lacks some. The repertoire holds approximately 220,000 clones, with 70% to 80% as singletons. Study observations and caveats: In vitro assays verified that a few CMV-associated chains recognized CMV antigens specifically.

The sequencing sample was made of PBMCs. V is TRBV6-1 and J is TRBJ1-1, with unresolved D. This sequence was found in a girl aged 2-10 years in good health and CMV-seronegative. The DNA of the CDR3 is TGTGCCAGCAGTGAAGCTCTAGGGAACACTGAAGCTTTCTTT. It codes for CASSEALGNTEAFF.